These 14 T cell receptor beta chains share one sample of origin, sequenced in a study of blood T cell repertoires in COVID-19. This table comes from immunoSEQ multiplex PCR, and its TCRdb copy is limited to in-frame clones, with some not included. Among 250,000 or so clones listed, over 80% were seen once. Sample: PBMCs or T cells enriched from blood (not recorded which). The receptors originated from a woman between 40 and 50 years old who had been exposed to COVID-19.

This chain joins TRBV28 and TRBJ1-6; D possibly corresponds to TRBD1 (6 bases). The germline V and J ends were trimmed by 6 bases and 7 bases, with 13 bases remaining between them. The CDR3 consists of 14 residues. CDR1 and CDR2 from the germline V gene are MDHEN and SYDVKM. The CDR3 loop is CASRNRERNSPLHF. The CDR3 bases are TGTGCCAGCAGAAACAGGGAGAGGAATTCACCCCTCCACTTT.

About this clone itself: At one of its ends the junction is not consistent with the germline gene, which may arise from a read error. This chain links TRBV5-1 with TRBJ2-1, with 7 positions matching TRBD2. CDR3 length equals 13 residues. Germline CDR1 SGHRS, CDR2 YFSETQ. As DNA, the CDR3 is TGTGCCAGCAGCGTGGGAGGGGAGGATGAGCAGTTCTTC. It translates to CASSVGGEDEQFF. The full variable domain, with the rest looked up from reference TRBV5-1 and TRBJ2-1, is KAGVTQTPRYLIKTRGQQVTLSCSPISGHRSVSWYQQTPGQGLQFLFEYFSETQRNKGNFPGRFSGRQFSNSRSEMNVSTLELGDSALYLCASSVGGEDEQFFGPGTRLTVL.

This chain connects TRBV6-1 to TRBJ1-2, with no clear D. From germline, CDR1 is MNHNS and CDR2 SASEGT. CDR3 length equals 14 residues. Trimming took off 1 base at V and 3 bases at J, with 9 bases between the two ends. The CDR3: CASSEGSLDYGYTF. CDR3 coding DNA: TGTGCCAGCAGTGAAGGATCTTTAGACTATGGCTACACCTTC.

The gene calls are TRBV19 and TRBJ2-2, with D maybe TRBD1 (6 bases). Deletions cut 5 bases from V and 4 bases from J, with 20 bases between. CDR3 length: 17 amino acids. Per the germline V gene, CDR1 is LNHDA and CDR2 is SQIVND (reference sequence). The CDR3 DNA follows: TGTGCCAGTAGTGATGCGAACAGGGTAATAAGCACCGGGGAGCTGTTTTTT. The encoded protein is CASSDANRVISTGELFF.

V is TRBV5-4 and J is TRBJ1-2, with 8 bases aligning to TRBD1. CDR1 and CDR2 from the germline V gene are SGHNT and YYREEE (reference sequence). The CDR3 is 15 residues long. J gave up 5 bases and V 0 bases, and 6 bases lay outside the gene matches. The DNA for the CDR3 is TGTGCCAGCAGCTTGGAAGCCCAGGGGGCGTATGGCTACACCTTC. Its translation: CASSLEAQGAYGYTF.

This chain joins TRBV6-1 and TRBJ1-5, with 7 bases that match TRBD1. V was clipped by 2 bases and J by 5 bases; unmatched bases: 6. Germline-derived CDR1 and CDR2 are MNHNS and SASEGT. The CDR3 loop spans 15 amino acids. The CDR3 loop is CASSESGTEYQPQHF. The CDR3, as DNA: TGTGCCAGCAGTGAATCCGGGACAGAGTATCAGCCCCAGCATTTT.

The V and J genes are TRBV27 and TRBJ1-1; the match to TRBD1 covers 8 bases. The CDR3 contains 15 residues. Unmatched junction bases numbered 7, after V lost 2 bases and J lost 5 bases. Germline CDR1 reads MNHEY; CDR2 reads SMNVEV (reference sequence). In DNA, the CDR3 is TGTGCCAGCAGTTTACGTCAGGGGGCAGGAACTGAAGCTTTCTTT. Translated, it gives CASSLRQGAGTEAFF.

The chain combines TRBV5-1 with TRBJ2-7; 9 bases align to TRBD1. Germline V CDR1 and CDR2: SGHRS, YFSETQ. Trimming at V came to 0 bases and at J to 6 bases, leaving 4 bases not matched to a gene. The CDR3 runs 14 residues. The CDR3 here is CASSLARQGGEQYF. The CDR3 DNA sequence: TGCGCCAGCAGCTTGGCCCGACAGGGGGGCGAGCAGTACTTC.

The CDR3 region has the DNA TGTGCCAGCACCCTGGGGGGGCGGAGAGAGACCCAGTACTTC. It yields the protein CASTLGGRRETQYF. The rearrangement joins TRBV5-4 to TRBJ2-5, with D possibly TRBD2 on 7 matching bases. V lost 6 bases to trimming and J lost 4 bases, with 16 bases between them. CDR3 size: 14 residues. Germline V lookup: CDR1 SGHNT, CDR2 YYREEE (reference sequence).

The chain links TRBV13 to TRBJ1-1, with a possible D match to TRBD1 (5 bases). This CDR3 is built from 12 residues. Germline V CDR1 and CDR2: PRHDT, FYEKMQ (reference sequence). Deletions cut 5 bases from V and 4 bases from J, with 8 bases between. For the CDR3, the DNA is TGTGCCAGCAGCCCCAGGGTCACTGAAGCTTTCTTT. This codes for CASSPRVTEAFF.

The chain links TRBV7-9 to TRBJ2-5; TRBD2 matches at 12 bases. The CDR3 has 16 amino acids. Trimming cost V 7 bases and J 5 bases; bases outside gene matches: 11. Germline lookup yields CDR1 SEHNR and CDR2 FQNEAQ (reference sequence). CDR3 protein: CASTHTLAGGGETQYF. The DNA for the CDR3 is TGTGCCAGCACCCACACACTAGCGGGAGGAGGTGAGACCCAGTACTTC.

The rearrangement uses TRBV2 and TRBJ2-5, with D possibly TRBD1 on 5 matching bases. The CDR3 is 13 residues long. Trimming left V 10 bases short and J 0 bases short, with 12 bases between. The V gene's germline CDR1 is SNHLY and CDR2 FYNNEI. CDR3 in DNA: TGTGCCAACGACGACAGCTACCAAGAGACCCAGTACTTC. Translating gives CANDDSYQETQYF.

The genes are TRBV9 and TRBJ2-2; 8 nucleotides agree with TRBD1. The CDR3 has 14 amino acids. V dropped 4 bases and J dropped 4; count of bases not matched to a gene: 3. Germline V gives CDR1 SGDLS, CDR2 YYNGEE. The CDR3 DNA is TGTGCCAGCAGCCTACAGGGGGGCACCGGGGAGCTGTTTTTT. This translates into CASSLQGGTGELFF.

This chain joins TRBV25-1 and TRBJ2-7, with 7 bases lining up with TRBD2. CDR3 length: 17 amino acids. V dropped 8 bases and J dropped 6; count of bases not matched to a gene: 22. CDR1 and CDR2 (germline): MGHDK, SYGVNS. The CDR3 DNA follows: TGTGCCAGCGCCCGGGGGGTCAGGTGGGCCCGGCGGGGCGAGCAGTACTTC. It codes for CASARGVRWARRGEQYF.